This T cell receptor (beta chain) was captured in a study of blood T cell repertoires in COVID-19. Seattle patients were enrolled while actively infected and followed longitudinally. The CDR3 has 13 residues. CDR1 is SGHTA and CDR2 is FQGTGA in the germline V gene. With 2 bases removed from V and 6 bases from J, the gap between germline ends came to 11 bases. Sequenced by immunoSEQ multiplex PCR; TCRdb stores in-frame clones only, minus some. The sample yields around 480,000 clones, approximately 88% seen once. The chain recombines TRBV7-3 with TRBJ2-7, with D possibly TRBD2 on 6 matching bases. This TCR was recovered from a woman in her fifties or sixties with COVID-19, enrolled during active disease. Material for sequencing was peripheral blood. The CDR3 region is CASSLGRGGEQYF. The CDR3 bases are TGTGCCAGCAGCTTAGGGCGGGGAGGCGAGCAGTACTTC.